This TCR beta chain was sequenced in a study of early T cells in non-severe SARS-CoV-2 infection. General study findings and limits: Anti-spike CD8 responses were favored by VDJdb matching, which missed private and CD4 specificities.

TCRdb reanalysed the 5' RACE reads using MiXCR and keeps one entry per CDR3 protein. The table lists approximately 62,000 distinct CDR3 sequences, under 15% of them singletons, with 3.5% to 5.5% in the top ten. This clonotype showed up many times. Its matching antigen is unknown. Germline assignment: CDR1 SGHTA and CDR2 FQGNSA. This CDR3 is built from 16 residues. V lost 1 base and J lost 0, with 12 bases in between. The material sequenced was whole blood. This clonotype was obtained from an adult who was a healthcare worker with PCR-confirmed SARS-CoV-2 infection or an uninfected control (not recorded which). The chain combines TRBV7-2 with TRBJ1-1; perhaps TRBD1 as D (5 bases). The CDR3 is CASSLVARGMNTEAFF. In nucleotides, the CDR3 is TGTGCCAGCAGCTTAGTGGCGCGGGGGATGAACACTGAAGCTTTCTTT.